This T cell receptor beta chain was documented in a study of T cell repertoires in cytomegalovirus infection. Whole-study context: Selection of CMV epitopes for the study included recently identified HLA-C-restricted and well-studied HLA-B-restricted ones. Carrying CMV and the relevant HLA type showed in public TCR beta signatures.

The germline CDR1 and CDR2 sequences are MNHNS and SASEGT. V trimming: 6 bases; J trimming: 3 bases; junction bases outside the gene matches: 9. The length of the CDR3 is 15 residues. As for this clonotype: The antigen is not known.

Findings and limits, study-wide: There were carriers of CMV plus the relevant HLA, and cumulative public TCR beta family frequency identified them.

In TCRdb, the reads were re-called with MiXCR into one record per CDR3 protein. Among 200,000 to 250,000 distinct CDR3 sequences listed, 35% to 40% were seen once. V usage is TRBV6-1 and J usage is TRBJ2-7; 9 bases agree with TRBD1. The material sequenced was CD8+ T cells from cultured PBMCs, taken from culture after CMV antigen stimulation. This receptor was taken from a human donor in good health (CMV status not recorded). Some clones in this sample may be carry-over from other donors' samples. Here the CDR3 reads CASSTSGTGIYEQYF. DNA for the CDR3: TGTGCCAGCAGCACTTCCGGGACAGGGATCTACGAGCAGTACTTC.